This TCR beta chain came from a study of blood T cell repertoires in COVID-19. Study-wide background: The study drew acute and convalescent COVID-19 samples from the United States, Italy and Spain. The analysed material was cDNA or gDNA that came from T cells, B-cell-depleted T cells, or PBMCs.

In the authors' workflow: Estimates of nucleated cell counts were drawn from the amplification of reference gene primers. Profiling relied on immunoSEQ multiplex PCR, and the TCRdb table lists in-frame clones only, not all of them. Clone size and the V and J calls come from that table; the DNA yielded D and trimming. In the table there are about 90,000 clones, just under 85% of which are singletons. Trimming removed 3 bases from V and 7 bases from J; junction bases left unmatched: 7. Germline loops: CDR1 SGHKS, CDR2 YYEKEE (reference sequence). The CDR3 totals 14 residues. The chain employs TRBV5-5 and TRBJ1-2; 9 bases are a match to TRBD1. This receptor was obtained from a woman in her seventies with active or convalescent COVID-19. The material sequenced was peripheral blood. The CDR3 is CASSSPGTGTGYTF. The CDR3 DNA sequence: TGTGCCAGCAGCTCTCCGGGGACAGGGACTGGCTACACCTTC.